This TCR beta chain was sequenced in a study of blood T cell repertoires in COVID-19. Study information: Sources were T cells, B-cell-depleted T cells, or PBMCs; the material itself was cDNA or gDNA.

Clones were read by immunoSEQ multiplex PCR, and TCRdb kept only the in-frame ones, dropping some. The sample shows roughly 250,000 clones, about 90% of them seen only once. Source material: peripheral blood. This clonotype was obtained from a man in his sixties who had recovered from COVID-19.

The CDR3 DNA reads TGTGCCAGCAGCTTGAGTGGGGCACGCCAGCATTTT. This sequence encodes CASSLSGARQHF. The chain combines TRBV5-6 with TRBJ1-5, with D perhaps matching TRBD1 (5 bases). Germline V gene sequence: CDR1 SGHDT, CDR2 YYEEEE. The CDR3 covers 12 residues. Trimming took 1 base from V and 12 from J, leaving 11 bases between them.